This TCR beta chain was captured in a study of tumor and adjacent non-tumor tissue in lung cancer. Study-level information: Patients comprised about a dozen adenocarcinoma, a couple of squamous cell carcinoma and 1 small cell lung cancer. The patients, 10 men and several women, were roughly 31 to 80 with stage I to III disease.

Three rounds of nested PCR, following a modified ARM-PCR protocol, produced the TCRbeta library. Each CDR3 protein is one row after TCRdb ran MiXCR on the multiplex PCR reads. Here the sample spans about 110,000 distinct CDR3 sequences, 60% to 65% being singletons. Per the germline V gene, CDR1 is SGHAT and CDR2 is FQNNGV. The CDR3 length is 16 residues. Points from the study as a whole: Top 100 clones took a larger repertoire share in normal lung.

In regard to this clonotype: What it binds is not known. The junction differs from germline at one of its ends, possibly a read error.

This sample's RNA came from whole unsorted tissue. The normal lung tissue was taken more than 3 cm from the tumor edge. The TCR comes from a man between 60 and 75 years old with non-small cell lung cancer. The sequencing input was distant non-tumor lung tissue. The J gene is TRBJ2-5, the V gene TRBV11-2; TRBD2 matches at 7 bases. The CDR3, as DNA: TGTGCCAGCAGCCCCCGTACTAGCGCGGTGAAGGAGACTCAGTACTTC. It is translated as CASSPRTSAVKETQYF.